This TCR beta chain emerged from a study of cytomegalovirus exposure and HLA in healthy donors (TCRdb year 2017). Regarding the complete study: According to an earlier analysis of a few hundred of the donors, about 170 million T cells yielded over 100 million unique TCR beta sequences and more than 250 Gb of sequence data. HLA typing included class I and class II loci at four-digit resolution. The number of donors typed differed by locus, with about 629-630 for A, B, C, DRB1 and DQB1, 522 for DQA1, under 610 for DPA1, and about 450 for DPB1. The aim of the study was to test whether cataloging public T cell receptors could identify signatures of past pathogen exposure. The genetic ancestry cluster associated with self-reported Caucasian donors included roughly 84% of the 300 to 400 genotyped donors. All discovery cohort repertoires had been generated on a single sequencing platform. Donor age, sex, ethnicity and CMV serostatus were compiled together with the repertoire data. The study used immunosequencing to profile the T cell repertoires of several hundred subjects and linked those repertoires to cytomegalovirus serostatus. A separate validation cohort of roughly 130 different subjects was used in addition to the roughly 670-subject first cohort. Across approximately 420 genotyped donors of the cohort, an average of about 240,000 unique TCR beta nucleotide sequences per donor were sequenced, and approximately 17% of those sequences were non-productive. Four or five DR-DQ haplotypes were handled as single units for association and clustering because linkage in the cohort was strong. Rather than using new phenotypic data, the later analysis identified candidate immune exposures from TCR beta sequences and from how often those sequences occurred across donors. In a later analysis, previously published TCR beta repertoires from about 640 donors were re-analyzed and high-resolution HLA genotyping was added so that TCR occurrence patterns could be studied. High-throughput TCR immunosequencing, statistical association of individual TCRs with disease status, and machine learning were combined to predict cytomegalovirus infection status. An early release that covered 640 HLA-typed donors contained about 300 gigabases of sequencing data and 70 million to 100 million unique TCR sequences. In a later genetic analysis, genome-wide SNP genotypes for about 55% of the roughly 670 donors were used, and that subset was treated as a discovery cohort. An earlier analysis of roughly 580 of the donors used high-throughput TCR beta sequencing to judge whether each TCR beta V gene segment behaved as functional or pseudogenic.

The cohort was made up of 666 healthy bone marrow donors. Cohort members were all nominally healthy when sampled, although unrecorded immune exposures were likely present. The donor tested CMV seropositive and was one of the 289 seropositive cohort members. Each donor provided a peripheral blood sample, and peripheral blood mononuclear cells were used for TCR beta sequencing. The Qiagen DNeasy Blood Extraction Kit was used to extract genomic DNA from the blood cell samples. Receptors were amplified or captured by the immunoSEQ multiplex PCR assay. The multiplex PCR relied on a mix of 60 forward primers for TCR Vbeta segments and 13 reverse primers for TCR Jbeta segments. A multiplex PCR assay on genomic DNA amplified the CDR3 region of rearranged TCR beta genes. Amplified TCR beta libraries were sequenced as 87-base-pair reads on the Illumina HiSeq System. Per the original workflow: Across the 640 or so repertoires, a later analysis counted roughly 84 million unique TCR beta chains, 9.5 million to 13 million of which were shared by at least two donors. To remove PCR and sequencing errors, raw reads were error-corrected and collapsed into unique sequences using a nearest-neighbor algorithm that merged closely related sequences. V, D and J gene segments were assigned by aligning CDR3 sequences to IMGT reference sequences. For a sequence to be retained, at least a six-nucleotide match to both a V gene segment and a J gene segment was required. Rearrangements were classified as productive when the CDR3 lacked stop codons and remained in frame with V and J, and all other rearrangements were classified as non-productive. CDR3 was defined by IMGT convention, running from the second conserved V-encoded cysteine to the conserved J-encoded phenylalanine. Sequences without an unambiguous match to a single V gene segment were excluded from the earlier analysis of almost 600 of the donors. An earlier analysis of 587 of the donors called V segments functional above 56.7% productive rearrangements and segregating when the between-donor standard deviation exceeded 5%. A statistical classification framework was developed to diagnose cytomegalovirus status using the catalog of TCR beta chain sequences. In a later analysis, TCR nucleotide sequences were compared against IMGT/GENE-DB human TR gene sequences so that V and J genes could be assigned. The TCRdist pipeline was used in a later analysis to assign CDR3 sequences and most-parsimonious VDJ recombination scenarios. In a later analysis, each TCR beta chain was defined by its CDR3 amino acid sequence together with its V-gene family, and reads without a unique V-gene family were excluded. As a way to deal with suspected cross-contamination and a sequencing artifact, a later analysis dropped 450 to 600 nucleotide sequences that were highly shared and had low generation probability. A later analysis calculated a clonal expansion index for each public chain from normalized within-repertoire ranks of inferred template counts. A later analysis computed generation probabilities with a VDJ recombination model fitted to out-of-frame rearrangements, and checked the results against IGoR. In a later analysis, TCR-TCR, TCR-HLA and TCR-CMV co-occurrence was scored with hypergeometric tests, and a repertoire-size bias correction was applied to TCR pairs. To estimate false discovery rates, a later analysis permuted the HLA or CMV assignments 20 times. A later analysis grouped co-occurring TCRs with DBSCAN, adding TCRdist sequence similarity when clustering within HLA-allele-positive subsets. Co-occurrence clustering excluded repertoires with fewer than 30,000 or more than 120,000 public chains, plus five with anomalous nucleotide sharing. What TCRdb holds here is the immuneACCESS table cut down to in-frame rearrangements. Part of the clones is not present; checked against another copy, under half of the missing clones reflect an unresolved V gene, and the others are unexplained. D and trimming come from the DNA, and the V and J calls and clone size come from that table. The sample table holds roughly 51,000 clones. About 11% of the sample comes from the top ten.

The CDR3 runs 15 amino acids, cysteine and phenylalanine included. Solely the CDR3 DNA is kept, with 45 bases framed from the first base. CDR1 and CDR2, per the germline V gene, are SGHTA and FQGNSA. V is clipped by 1 base and J by 3 bases, and the sequence between their germline boundaries is 10 bases long. The research as a whole found: In vitro tests confirmed that three of the cytomegalovirus-associated TCR beta chains recognize cytomegalovirus antigens. The study gave a list of around 170 TCR beta chains associated with cytomegalovirus. Specific HLA alleles were associated with 15,000 to 20,000 TCR beta sequences at a false discovery rate of 0.05 in a later analysis. This cohort had only TCR beta chains sequenced, and the lack of alpha or paired-chain data limited which features could be detected. An earlier analysis of some 560 of the donors showed that most TCR beta V segments appeared in productive rearrangements either about 87% or about 30% of the time, which broadly matched IMGT annotations. In a later analysis, the rate of TCR association differed among HLA loci, with DRB1 alleles having the most associated TCRs and HLA-C alleles having the fewest. The classifier was reported to diagnose cytomegalovirus status with high specificity and sensitivity in both the original cohort and the validation cohort. Some IMGT-functional V segments, including TRBV6-2 and TRBV6-3, could not be told apart with the 87-base-pair reads, so those segments were excluded. A group of highly shared sequence variants was considered likely to be a technical artifact of the sequencing pipeline. HLA typing was unavailable for some donors at each locus, so association tests used only the typed subset. Linkage disequilibrium might explain the correlated functional status among segregating V segments, but an unknown experimental factor could not be excluded. In a later analysis, HLA-associated TCR beta chains showed more clonal expansion and lower generation probabilities than non-associated chains that were equally common. Presence/absence analyses assumed roughly uniform sequencing depth across donors, an assumption that may not hold. A further reported finding was that TCR beta sequences accurately predicted the HLA-A and HLA-B alleles for most subjects in the first cohort. Strong co-occurrence of HLA alleles, especially DR and DQ, made assigning TCR associations to individual alleles difficult. The only immune exposure information available for the cohort was CMV serostatus. Because counts were too low, around 17 rarely observed V segments, including chromosome 9 orphons, were left out of the earlier analysis of 500 to 750 of the donors. A later analysis found that most CMV-associated TCR beta chains appeared HLA-restricted, with HLA associations seemingly driven largely by CMV exposure. According to the authors, the approach could potentially be generalized to other disease states and immunological phenotypes. A later genetic analysis associated a missense DCLRE1C variant with V-gene and J-gene trimming of TCR beta chains, and an independent cohort replicated the association. Most TCR sequences were observed very rarely across donors, whereas some public TCRs were present in many individuals. Several of the top co-occurrence clusters appeared to be linked to parvovirus B19, influenza, CMV and Epstein-Barr virus, according to a later analysis. In a later genetic analysis, fewer N-insertions in productive TCRs were reported among donors in an Asian-associated ancestry cluster than the 666-donor mean.

As to this clone: Its binding antigen is unknown.

Sample: PBMCs. This TCR derives from a woman aged 45-65 years in good health and CMV-seropositive. The chain was built from TRBV7-2 and TRBJ2-1; matching of 6 bases hints at TRBD2 as the D gene. The CDR3 region: CASSLVGGNYNEQFF. DNA sequence: TGTGCCAGCAGCTTAGTCGGCGGGAACTACAATGAGCAGTTCTTC.